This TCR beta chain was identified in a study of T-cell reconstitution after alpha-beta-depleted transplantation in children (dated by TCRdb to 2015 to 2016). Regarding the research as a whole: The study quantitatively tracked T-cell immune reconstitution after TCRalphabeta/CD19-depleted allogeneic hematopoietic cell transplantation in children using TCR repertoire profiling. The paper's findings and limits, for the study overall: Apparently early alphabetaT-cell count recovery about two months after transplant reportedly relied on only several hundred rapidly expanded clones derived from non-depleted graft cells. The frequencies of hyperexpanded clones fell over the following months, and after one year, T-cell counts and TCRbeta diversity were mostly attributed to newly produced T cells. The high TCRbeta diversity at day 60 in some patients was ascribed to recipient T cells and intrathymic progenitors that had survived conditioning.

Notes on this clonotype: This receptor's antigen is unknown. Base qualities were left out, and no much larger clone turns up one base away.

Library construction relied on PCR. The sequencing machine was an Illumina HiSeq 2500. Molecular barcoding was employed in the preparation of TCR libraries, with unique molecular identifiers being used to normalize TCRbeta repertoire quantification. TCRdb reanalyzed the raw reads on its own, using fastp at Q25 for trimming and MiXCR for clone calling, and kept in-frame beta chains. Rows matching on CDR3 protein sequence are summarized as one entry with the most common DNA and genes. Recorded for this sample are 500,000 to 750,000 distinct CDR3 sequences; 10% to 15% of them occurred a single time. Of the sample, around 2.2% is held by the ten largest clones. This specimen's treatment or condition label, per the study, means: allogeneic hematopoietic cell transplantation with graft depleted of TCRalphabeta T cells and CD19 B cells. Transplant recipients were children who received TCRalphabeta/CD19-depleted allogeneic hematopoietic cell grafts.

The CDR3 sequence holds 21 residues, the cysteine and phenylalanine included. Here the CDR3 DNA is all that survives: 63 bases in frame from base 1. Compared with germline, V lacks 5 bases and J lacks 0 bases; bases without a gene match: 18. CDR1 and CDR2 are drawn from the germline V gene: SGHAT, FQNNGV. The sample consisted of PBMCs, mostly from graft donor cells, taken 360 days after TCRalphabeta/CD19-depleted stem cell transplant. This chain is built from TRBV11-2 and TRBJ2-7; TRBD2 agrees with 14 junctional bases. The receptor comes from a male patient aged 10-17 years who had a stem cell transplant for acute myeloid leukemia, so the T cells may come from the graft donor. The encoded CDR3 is CASSPLFTGLAGEFLSYEQYF. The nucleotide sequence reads TGTGCCAGCAGCCCTTTATTTACGGGACTAGCGGGAGAATTCCTCTCCTACGAGCAGTACTTC. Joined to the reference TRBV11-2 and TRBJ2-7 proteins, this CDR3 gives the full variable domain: EAGVAQSPRYKIIEKRQSVAFWCNPISGHATLYWYQQILGQGPKLLIQFQNNGVVDDSQLPKDRFSAERLKGVDSTLKIQPAKLEDSAVYLCASSPLFTGLAGEFLSYEQYFGPGTRLTVT.